Described below is a single T cell receptor (beta chain) sequence and its context. This entry is derived from a study of cytomegalovirus exposure and HLA in healthy donors. This CDR3 is built from 15 residues. Trimming stripped 8 bases from V and 0 bases from J, with 14 bases between. Germline V gene data show CDR1 as LNHDA and CDR2 as SQIVND (reference sequence). The PCR ran on 60 Vbeta and 13 Jbeta primers. The method was immunoSEQ multiplex PCR; TCRdb's version includes in-frame clones alone and lacks a portion of them. The sample contains 200,000 or so clones, about 83% of which appear only once. The sample taken for sequencing was PBMCs. This receptor was obtained from a middle-aged man in good health and CMV-seronegative. The genes are TRBV19 and TRBJ1-5; tentative D call: TRBD1 (5 bases). For the CDR3, the DNA is TGTGCCAGTGGCCTAGGGGTCGGTAGCAATCAGCCCCAGCATTTT. Its translation is CASGLGVGSNQPQHF.